This section outlines one TCR beta chain sequence together with its context. The data belong to a study of CD8+ T cells in alopecia areata. This CDR3 contains 12 residues. Trimming left V 7 bases short and J 7 bases short, with 17 bases between. In germline, CDR1 is SQVTM, CDR2 ANQGSEA. Isolated RNA was reverse transcribed into cDNA used as the sequencing template. Produced via immunoSEQ multiplex PCR; TCRdb's table is partial and in-frame only. Among about 97,000 clones listed, around 38% were seen once. PBMCs provided sorted CD4+ and CD8+ T cells. Sequences were obtained from CD4+ T cells sorted from blood. This receptor was obtained from a human donor with alopecia areata. This chain links TRBV29-1 with TRBJ2-7; the D gene is possibly TRBD2 (6 bases). The DNA of the CDR3 is TGCAGCGGGGGGGACGCAATTTGGGAGCAGTACTTC. The encoded protein is CSGGDAIWEQYF.